This record covers a single T cell receptor beta chain. The data were taken from a study of blood T cell repertoires in COVID-19. The germline CDR1 and CDR2 sequences are SGHKS and YYEKEE (reference sequence). With 2 bases removed from V and 5 bases from J, the gap between germline ends came to 15 bases. The CDR3 length is 15 residues. Sequencing used immunoSEQ multiplex PCR; TCRdb keeps in-frame clones, though not all of them. The repertoire has over 200,000 clones, nearly 90% of them found once; the top ten carry less than 14%. This sequence joins TRBV5-5 and TRBJ2-3; no clear D. Sequencing was done on a sample of PBMCs or T cells enriched from blood (not recorded which). The sequence was collected from a man aged 25-45 years who had recovered from COVID-19. For the CDR3, the DNA is TGTGCCAGCAGCTTAACCGTTACTCCTCGAGATACGCAGTATTTT. Its translation: CASSLTVTPRDTQYF.